Below, 24 T cell receptor beta chains from the same sample are listed, as sequenced in a study of blood T cell repertoires in COVID-19. The assay was immunoSEQ multiplex PCR, and TCRdb's table has in-frame clones only and misses some. The table lists 46,000 or so clones, 90% of them singletons. Input material: peripheral blood. Receptors originate from a man aged 70-80 years with active COVID-19.

This chain uses TRBV28 with TRBJ1-5, with a weak D call TRBD1 (5 bases). The CDR3 has 13 residues. The germline CDR1 and CDR2 sequences are MDHEN and SYDVKM. V was pared by 6 bases and J by 11 bases, with 17 bases between. The CDR3 coding sequence is TGTGCCAGCAGCATCCTAGGGGTAACGACCCAGCATTTT. Its protein product is CASSILGVTTQHF. Full variable domain (rest looked up from reference TRBV28 and TRBJ1-5): DVKVTQSSRYLVKRTGEKVFLECVQDMDHENMFWYRQDPGLGLRLIYFSYDVKMKEKGDIPEGYSVSREKKERFSLILESASTNQTSMYLCASSILGVTTQHFGDGTRLSIL.

This chain connects TRBV18 to TRBJ2-1; tentative D call: TRBD1 (6 bases). With 4 bases removed from V and 0 bases from J, the gap between germline ends came to 10 bases. Germline V CDR1 and CDR2: KGHSH, LQKENI. The CDR3 is 15 residues long. The CDR3 coding sequence is TGTGCCAGCTCACGGGACATTAGCTCCTACAATGAGCAGTTCTTC. Protein product: CASSRDISSYNEQFF.

The chain couples TRBV24-1 to TRBJ1-4; TRBD1 matches 11 bases. The CDR3 length is 18 residues. Germline V gene lookup returns CDR1 KGHDR and CDR2 SFDVKD. The junction had 7 bases not matched to a gene; V was cut back by 2 bases and J by 3 bases. The CDR3 coding sequence is TGTGCCACCAGTGATTCTCGGACAGGGGGCGCGGCTAATGAAAAACTGTTTTTT. Translating it yields CATSDSRTGGAANEKLFF.

Here the CDR3 DNA reads TGCGCCAGCAGCTTGGTAAGCGGGAGGGCCCTAGGCACAGATACGCAGTATTTT. As protein: CASSLVSGRALGTDTQYF. The rearrangement joins TRBV5-1 to TRBJ2-3; 10 bases are shared with TRBD2. The CDR3 contains 18 residues. Trimming removed 0 bases from V and 1 base from J; junction bases left unmatched: 8. Germline values: CDR1 SGHRS, CDR2 YFSETQ. The full variable domain, with the rest looked up from reference TRBV5-1 and TRBJ2-3, is KAGVTQTPRYLIKTRGQQVTLSCSPISGHRSVSWYQQTPGQGLQFLFEYFSETQRNKGNFPGRFSGRQFSNSRSEMNVSTLELGDSALYLCASSLVSGRALGTDTQYFGPGTRLTVL.

This clone appeared a single time. The rearrangement uses TRBV12-3 or TRBV12-4 and TRBJ1-1; tentatively, D is TRBD1 (6 bases). This CDR3 has 13 amino acids. The V and J ends lost 5 bases and 5 bases respectively, with 12 bases between them. This CDR3 reads CASSEGQKTEAFF. In DNA, the CDR3 is TGTGCCAGCAGTGAAGGACAGAAGACTGAAGCTTTCTTT.

The chain is built from TRBV6-5 and TRBJ2-5; 7 bases are shared with TRBD2. V dropped 2 bases and J dropped 4; count of bases not matched to a gene: 4. The CDR3 consists of 14 residues. In germline, CDR1 is MNHEY, CDR2 SVGAGI. CDR3 amino acids: CASSYEGRGETQYF. The CDR3 DNA reads TGTGCCAGCAGTTACGAGGGGAGGGGAGAGACCCAGTACTTC.

This chain uses TRBV28 with TRBJ1-4; D may be TRBD1 (5 bases). The CDR3 length is 16 residues. Trimming pared 0 bases from V and 2 bases from J, leaving 10 bases between. Germline CDR1 reads MDHEN; CDR2 reads SYDVKM. The CDR3 sequence: CASSLWGGRTNEKLFF. DNA for the CDR3: TGTGCCAGCAGTTTATGGGGGGGAAGGACTAATGAAAAACTGTTTTTT.

This clone turned up a few times. The V and J genes are TRBV27 and TRBJ1-6, with 9 nucleotides matching TRBD1. This CDR3 spans 17 amino acids. Germline loops: CDR1 MNHEY, CDR2 SMNVEV (reference sequence). J lost 0 bases, V lost 5 bases, and 5 bases had no gene match. CDR3 loop: CASSRGQGSSYNSPLHF. As DNA, the CDR3 is TGTGCCAGCAGTAGGGGACAGGGTAGCTCCTATAATTCACCCCTCCACTTT.

V gene TRBV30 combines with J gene TRBJ1-2; D is possibly TRBD1 (6 bases). The CDR3 sequence is 14 residues long. V shed 2 bases and J shed 3 bases, with 13 bases lying between them. CDR1 and CDR2 (germline): GTSNPN, SVGIG (reference sequence). The CDR3 sequence is CAWSRGGRDYGYTF. Written as DNA, the CDR3 is TGTGCCTGGAGTAGGGGGGGTCGGGACTATGGCTACACCTTC.

This chain links TRBV7-2 with TRBJ2-7, with D possibly matching TRBD1 (6 bases). Trimming removed 5 bases at V and 1 base at J, with 15 bases between. Germline-derived CDR1 and CDR2 are SGHTA and FQGNSA. CDR3 length: 15 residues. In nucleotides, the CDR3 is TGTGCCAGCAGCCTTCAACAGGGAAGGTCCTACGAGCAGTACTTC. It yields the protein CASSLQQGRSYEQYF.

CDR3 amino acids: CASSLGLAGRGEQFF. The CDR3 region has the DNA TGTGCCAGCAGCTTGGGGCTAGCGGGGAGGGGTGAGCAGTTCTTC. The genes are TRBV7-3 and TRBJ2-1; 9 nucleotides agree with TRBD2. V lost 3 bases and J lost 9; bases outside the gene matches: 9. This CDR3 contains 15 residues. Germline CDR1 SGHTA, CDR2 FQGTGA.

V is TRBV2 and J is TRBJ2-3; D gene uncertain. The germline CDR1 and CDR2 sequences are SNHLY and FYNNEI. The CDR3 runs to 12 residues. Trimming left V 5 bases short and J 2 bases short, with 5 bases between. In DNA form, the CDR3 reads TGTGCCAGCAGTTACTCCACAGATACGCAGTATTTT. It codes for CASSYSTDTQYF.

This chain uses TRBV11-1 with TRBJ2-7, with a tentative D call TRBD2 (7 bases). There are 15 residues in the CDR3. Trimming took off 0 bases at V and 2 bases at J, with 11 bases between the two ends. CDR1 SGHAT and CDR2 FQDESV come from the germline V gene (reference sequence). The CDR3: CASSLARGPAYEQYF. CDR3 sequence (DNA): TGTGCCAGCAGCTTAGCGCGGGGGCCAGCCTACGAGCAGTACTTC.

The rearrangement links TRBV6-5 to TRBJ2-1; no clear D gene. V lost 6 bases and J 3 bases, leaving 9 bases between the germline ends. This CDR3 contains 13 residues. The germline V gene encodes CDR1 MNHEY and CDR2 SVGAGI. The CDR3 sequence: CASRLTFYNEQFF. CDR3 nucleotide sequence: TGTGCCAGCAGATTGACATTCTACAATGAGCAGTTCTTC.

The gene calls are TRBV10-3 and TRBJ2-2; TRBD1 agrees at 9 bases. Germline loops: CDR1 ENHRY, CDR2 SYGVKD. Trimming cost V 6 bases and J 6 bases; bases outside gene matches: 5. This CDR3 is 14 amino acids long. The CDR3 bases are TGTGCCATCAGGGAACAGGGGGCCTCCGGGGAGCTGTTTTTT. It specifies CAIREQGASGELFF.

The count of this clone is one. The J gene is TRBJ2-4, the V gene TRBV24-1; possibly TRBD1 for D (6 bases). With 3 bases removed from V and 3 bases from J, the gap between germline ends came to 11 bases. This CDR3 comprises 15 residues. Germline V gene lookup returns CDR1 KGHDR and CDR2 SFDVKD. DNA of the CDR3: TGTGCCACCAGTGATCCAGGGGAAGTCAAAAACATTCAGTACTTC. Translation gives CATSDPGEVKNIQYF.

The genes are TRBV28 and TRBJ2-7, with TRBD2 identical over 8 bases. Trimming cost V 5 bases and J 2 bases; bases outside gene matches: 8. Germline lookup yields CDR1 MDHEN and CDR2 SYDVKM. This CDR3 is 15 amino acids long. The CDR3 protein is CASSPRLAGTYEQYF. In DNA, the CDR3 is TGTGCCAGCAGTCCGCGTCTAGCGGGTACCTACGAGCAGTACTTC.

V and J are TRBV18 and TRBJ2-2; D is possibly TRBD1 (5 bases). Germline V gene data show CDR1 as KGHSH and CDR2 as LQKENI. This CDR3 spans 16 amino acids. V was trimmed by 2 bases and J by 6 bases, leaving 16 bases between them. The CDR3 here is CASSPGHPPRAGELFF. CDR3 nucleotide sequence: TGTGCCAGCTCACCAGGACACCCCCCACGGGCCGGGGAGCTGTTTTTT.

The J gene is TRBJ2-7, the V gene TRBV6-2 or TRBV6-3, with D maybe TRBD1 (6 bases). Per germline, CDR1 MNHEY and CDR2 SVGEGT. The CDR3 contains 12 residues. With 6 bases removed from V and 3 bases from J, the gap between germline ends came to 9 bases. As DNA, the CDR3 is TGTGCCAGCAGCGGGACACACTACGAGCAGTACTTC. Its translation: CASSGTHYEQYF.

The table lists this clone with a count of one. Here the CDR3 DNA reads TGTGCCAGCAGCCAGGGGTCGGATGAAAAACTGTTTTTT. Protein product: CASSQGSDEKLFF. The chain combines TRBV9 with TRBJ1-4, with D possibly matching TRBD1 (6 bases). The CDR3 contains 13 residues. CDR1 and CDR2 from the germline V gene are SGDLS and YYNGEE. The germline V and J ends were trimmed by 4 bases and 6 bases, with 10 bases remaining between them.

CDR3 in amino acids: CASRWEGHMNTEAFF. CDR3 coding DNA: TGTGCCAGTAGATGGGAGGGTCATATGAACACTGAAGCTTTCTTT. The chain links TRBV19 to TRBJ1-1, with unresolved D. V was shortened by 6 bases and J by 0 bases, with 14 bases between the two germline ends. The CDR3 totals 15 residues. Germline loops: CDR1 LNHDA, CDR2 SQIVND (reference sequence).

As to this clone: One end of the junction is discordant with germline, which a read error may explain. This chain connects TRBV15 to TRBJ1-1; no clear D. This CDR3 has 13 residues. Germline V lookup: CDR1 LNHNV, CDR2 YYDKDF (reference sequence). CDR3 amino acids: CATSRDMRSEAFF. In nucleotides, the CDR3 is TGTGCCACCAGCAGAGATATGCGGAGTGAAGCTTTTTTT.

The CDR3 loop is CASSFDWSERYEQYF. The CDR3 DNA is TGCGCCAGCAGCTTCGACTGGTCCGAGCGATACGAGCAGTACTTC. This chain connects TRBV5-1 to TRBJ2-7; D gene unclear. Trimming pared 2 bases from V and 4 bases from J, leaving 16 bases between. In germline, CDR1 is SGHRS, CDR2 YFSETQ. The CDR3 is 15 amino acids.

The chain combines TRBV5-1 with TRBJ1-6; 10 bases are shared with TRBD1. This CDR3 is built from 15 residues. V lost 1 base to trimming and J lost 6 bases; unmatched junction nucleotides: 1. Germline CDR1 and CDR2: SGHRS and YFSETQ. Here the CDR3 reads CASSLRDRGNSPLHF. The CDR3 DNA reads TGCGCCAGCAGCTTGAGGGACAGGGGTAATTCACCCCTCCACTTT. Using reference TRBV5-1 and TRBJ1-6 for the parts outside the CDR3, the full variable domain is KAGVTQTPRYLIKTRGQQVTLSCSPISGHRSVSWYQQTPGQGLQFLFEYFSETQRNKGNFPGRFSGRQFSNSRSEMNVSTLELGDSALYLCASSLRDRGNSPLHFGNGTRLTVT.